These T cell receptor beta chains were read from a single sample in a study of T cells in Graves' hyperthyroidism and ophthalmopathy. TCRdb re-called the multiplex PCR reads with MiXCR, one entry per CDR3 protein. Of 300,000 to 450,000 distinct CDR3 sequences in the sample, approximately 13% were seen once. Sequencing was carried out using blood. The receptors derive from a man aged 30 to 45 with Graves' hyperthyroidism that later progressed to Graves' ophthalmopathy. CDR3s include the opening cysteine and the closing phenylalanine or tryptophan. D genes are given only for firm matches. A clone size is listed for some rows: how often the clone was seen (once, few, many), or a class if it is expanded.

TGTGCCAGCAGTGAACAGGGGTGGACTGAAGCTTTCTTT	CASSEQGWTEAFF	TRBV2	TRBJ1-1	.	.
TGTGCCAGCAGATCACTCATCTTCCCCTGGGGGCCGCCCCAGCATTTT	CASRSLIFPWGPPQHF	TRBV28	TRBJ1-5	many	.
TGTGCCAGCAGCTTAGAACAGATGAACACTGAAGCTTTCTTT	CASSLEQMNTEAFF	TRBV7-2	TRBJ1-1	many	.
TGCAGCGTTTCTGACGGGACCCTAAGGGAAAAACTGTTTTTT	CSVSDGTLREKLFF	TRBV29-1	TRBJ1-4	.	.
TGTGCCACCAGTGCCGGAGGAGGGGCCGGTGAGACCCAGTACTTC	CATSAGGGAGETQYF	TRBV24-1	TRBJ2-5	.	.
TGTGCCAGCAGTCCTAACCCACAACGCGAGCAGTACTTC	CASSPNPQREQYF	TRBV27	TRBJ2-7	many	.
TGTGCCAGCAGCCAGGAGGGGACTAGCGGCCAAGAGACCCAGTACTTC	CASSQEGTSGQETQYF	TRBV4-2	TRBJ2-5	.	TRBD2
TGCGCCAGCAGCCAACCTTTCTTAGGGGGAAACATTCAGTACTTC	CASSQPFLGGNIQYF	TRBV4-1	TRBJ2-4	.	.
TGTGCCAGCACAGGTAGTCTAGCGGGGGGGCATGAGCAGTTCTTC	CASTGSLAGGHEQFF	TRBV2	TRBJ2-1	many	TRBD2
TGTGCCAGCAGTGAAGCGCTTGGCAGGAGGAACACTGAAGCTTTCTTT	CASSEALGRRNTEAFF	TRBV2	TRBJ1-1	many	.
TGTGCCAGCAGTGTTAATAGCGGGGCCCTGGCAGATACGCAGTATTTT	CASSVNSGALADTQYF	TRBV2	TRBJ2-3	many	TRBD2
TGTGCCAGCAGAGTACATGGGGACGAGACCCAGTACTTC	CASRVHGDETQYF	TRBV2	TRBJ2-5	few	.
TGTGCCAGCAATAACAACCGGGACCAAGCTTTCTTT	CASNNNRDQAFF	TRBV7-9	TRBJ1-1	many	.
TGTGCCAGCAGCAGAACAGGGGGAGCTTTGAGCTCCTATAATTCACCCCTCCACTTT	CASSRTGGALSSYNSPLHF	TRBV7-9	TRBJ1-6	many	TRBD1
TGTGCCAGCAGCGCACCCTCTGGAAACACCATATATTTT	CASSAPSGNTIYF	TRBV9	TRBJ1-3	many	.
TGTGCCAGCAGCCCCGCTCTTGCCTTACCAGATACGCAGTATTTT	CASSPALALPDTQYF	TRBV11-2	TRBJ2-3	many	.
TGTGCCAGTAGTATAGGGCCCTCGGGGCGGGGGGCACGGATTGAGCAGTTCTTC	CASSIGPSGRGARIEQFF	TRBV19	TRBJ2-1	.	TRBD2
TGCAGTGCCGGGACGGGCTATGGCTACACCTTC	CSAGTGYGYTF	TRBV20-1	TRBJ1-2	few	.
TGTGCCAGCAGCGCGGGGGTGAATCTGAACACTGAAGCTTTCTTT	CASSAGVNLNTEAFF	TRBV9	TRBJ1-1	few	.
TGTGCCAGCAGCGTAGTCCTGGACAGGGACGGCTACACCTTC	CASSVVLDRDGYTF	TRBV9	TRBJ1-2	.	TRBD1
TGTGCCAGCACCCCAGCAGGACAGGGAGTACAGCGGGGGGGGACCTACGGGCAGTACTTC	CASTPAGQGVQRGGTYGQYF	TRBV12-3/TRBV12-4	TRBJ2-7	few	TRBD2
TGTGCCAGCACCCCCCCAGGCAGACCCTACGAGCAGTACTTC	CASTPPGRPYEQYF	TRBV12-3/TRBV12-4	TRBJ2-7	many	.
TGTGCCAGCTCACTGTATACAGGGGGGGAAGAGACCCAGTACTTC	CASSLYTGGEETQYF	TRBV18	TRBJ2-5	.	.
TGTGCCAGCAGCCTCAGAATTAACTATGGCTACACCTTC	CASSLRINYGYTF	TRBV7-8	TRBJ1-2	many	.
TGTGCCAGCAGTGAAGATAGGAATCCGGGGGAAAAACTGTTTTTT	CASSEDRNPGEKLFF	TRBV2	TRBJ1-4	many	.
TGTGCCAGCGGGGGAATGAGCTCTGGAAACACCATATATTTT	CASGGMSSGNTIYF	TRBV27	TRBJ1-3	.	.
TGCAGTGCTAGACCCAGGACTAGCGGGGACCAAGAGACCCAGTACTTC	CSARPRTSGDQETQYF	TRBV20-1	TRBJ2-5	few	TRBD2
TGTGCCAGTAGTCAGACTAGGAGCTCCTACAATGGGCAGTTCTTC	CASSQTRSSYNGQFF	TRBV19	TRBJ2-1	.	.
TGTGCCAGCAGCTTAGCGGGTCTGGGGAACACCAGGGAGACCCAGTACTTC	CASSLAGLGNTRETQYF	TRBV7-9	TRBJ2-5	many	.
TGCAGTGCTCATCGGACTAGCGGGGGGTCTAACGAGCAGTACTTC	CSAHRTSGGSNEQYF	TRBV20-1	TRBJ2-7	many	TRBD2